The 24 T cell receptor beta chains in this list originate from one sample, sequenced in a study of blood T cells in healthy people across ages (dated by TCRdb to 2013 to 2016). Library preparation used 5' RACE. Sequencing took place on an Illumina HiSeq 2500. A second PCR of about 6 to 11 cycles was performed with a sample-barcoded 5' primer and a J-beta primer mix. Through fastp at Q25 and MiXCR, TCRdb rebuilt clones from the public reads, retaining in-frame beta chains. Each entry merges the rows of one CDR3 protein and shows their most common DNA and genes. This sample gives roughly 2 million distinct CDR3 sequences in total; about 50% of them show up just once. Less than 2.5% of the sample is held by the ten biggest clonotypes. The specimen was blood. The source of these receptors is a woman between 35 and 50 years old in good health.

This chain connects TRBV18 to TRBJ2-7, with 10 bases aligning to TRBD1. V lost 2 bases, J lost 4 bases, and 17 bases stayed unmatched. This CDR3 has 19 residues. Germline CDR1 KGHSH, CDR2 LQKENI. The CDR3 DNA follows: TGTGCCAGCTCACCAAAGGTTGGATCCGGGACAGGGGATGAGTACGAGCAGTACTTC. Encoded protein: CASSPKVGSGTGDEYEQYF.

This clonotype was seen a handful of times. This chain uses TRBV6-5 with TRBJ2-1; weak D call: TRBD2 (5 bases). V lost 5 bases to trimming and J lost 9 bases, with 23 bases between them. This CDR3 has 16 residues. Germline V CDR1 and CDR2: MNHEY, SVGAGI. CDR3 nucleotides: TGTGCCAGCAGTCGGGTCTTACCGGGATCAAGTGTTGAGCAGTTCTTC. As protein: CASSRVLPGSSVEQFF.

The chain uses TRBV4-2 and TRBJ2-5; D is perhaps TRBD2 (5 bases). This CDR3 has 17 residues. With 2 bases removed from V and 7 bases from J, the gap between germline ends came to 23 bases. Germline CDR1 reads LGHNA; CDR2 reads YNFKEQ. The CDR3 sequence: CASSQTVQDSRFGTQYF. DNA for the CDR3: TGTGCCAGCAGCCAAACAGTCCAGGACTCTCGTTTTGGGACCCAGTACTTC.

The chain recombines TRBV5-1 with TRBJ2-3, with 7 bases identical to TRBD2. The germline V gene encodes CDR1 SGHRS and CDR2 YFSETQ. V was clipped by 4 bases and J by 3 bases; unmatched bases: 5. The CDR3 is 14 amino acids. The chain's CDR3 is CASSGGRATDTQYF. In DNA, the CDR3 is TGCGCCAGCAGCGGAGGGAGGGCGACAGATACGCAGTATTTT.

This clonotype showed up just a few times. The chain carries TRBV20-1 and TRBJ2-5; no firm D call. Germline CDR1 reads DFQATT; CDR2 reads SNEGSKA (reference sequence). Deletions cut 2 bases from V and 1 base from J, with 8 bases between. This CDR3 spans 13 amino acids. This CDR3 reads CSARQHFQETQYF. CDR3 sequence (DNA): TGCAGTGCTAGACAGCACTTCCAAGAGACCCAGTACTTC.

The chain has TRBV27 and TRBJ1-4; D call uncertain. The CDR3 loop spans 14 amino acids. Germline loops: CDR1 MNHEY, CDR2 SMNVEV (reference sequence). V dropped 8 bases and J dropped 5 bases, with 15 bases sitting between them. The CDR3 region is CASGHLGRNEKLFF. The CDR3 DNA reads as TGTGCCAGCGGTCATCTGGGTCGAAATGAAAAACTGTTTTTT. The full variable domain, rest sourced from reference TRBV27 and TRBJ1-4, is EAQVTQNPRYLITVTGKKLTVTCSQNMNHEYMSWYRQDPGLGLRQIYYSMNVEVTDKGDVPEGYKVSRKEKRNFPLILESPSPNQTSLYFCASGHLGRNEKLFFGSGTQLSVL.

In this sample, this clonotype turned up a few times. The chain employs TRBV6-5 and TRBJ2-7, with TRBD1 matching over 10 bases. This CDR3 has 15 amino acids. Germline trimming cut 6 bases from V and 3 bases from J; bases unmatched to any gene: 8. Germline CDR1 and CDR2: MNHEY and SVGAGI. CDR3 protein: CASRQTGQGIYEQYF. For the CDR3, the DNA is TGTGCCAGCAGGCAAACGGGACAGGGGATCTACGAGCAGTACTTC.

The chain uses TRBV4-3 and TRBJ2-1, with 9 bases fitting TRBD1. Germline-derived CDR1 and CDR2 are LGHNA and YSLEER. The length of the CDR3 is 17 residues. Trimming at V came to 3 bases and at J to 1 base, leaving 7 bases not matched to a gene. Here the CDR3 reads CASSQFTGGASYNEQFF. The CDR3 nucleotides are TGCGCCAGCAGCCAGTTTACAGGGGGCGCGTCCTACAATGAGCAGTTCTTC.

This chain links TRBV20-1 with TRBJ2-7; possibly TRBD2 for D (7 bases). This CDR3 is 13 amino acids long. The germline CDR1 and CDR2 sequences are DFQATT and SNEGSKA (reference sequence). Between the trimmed V and J ends, which lost 8 bases and 4 bases, there was a span of 18 bases. CDR3 bases: TGCAGTCCCACGGCCAGGGGAGGGTACGAGCAGTACTTC. Translated, it gives CSPTARGGYEQYF.

For the CDR3, the DNA is TGCAGTGCTAGAGAGGCCCGGGGCAGGGCTAATGAAAAACTGTTTTTT. It specifies CSAREARGRANEKLFF. The chain uses TRBV20-1 and TRBJ1-4; the D gene is possibly TRBD1 (5 bases). V lost 0 bases and J 3 bases, leaving 14 bases between the germline ends. Germline V gene data show CDR1 as DFQATT and CDR2 as SNEGSKA (reference sequence). CDR3 length: 16 residues.

The V and J genes are TRBV7-2 and TRBJ2-3; D is unclear. Germline CDR1 is SGHTA and CDR2 is FQGNSA. This CDR3 contains 16 residues. V was trimmed by 0 bases and J by 2 bases, leaving 12 bases between them. CDR3 protein: CASSLAVQTPTDTQYF. The CDR3 DNA is TGTGCCAGCAGCTTAGCGGTCCAGACCCCCACAGATACGCAGTATTTT.

This clonotype was counted a few times. The chain couples TRBV5-1 to TRBJ2-7, with no clear D. In germline, CDR1 is SGHRS, CDR2 YFSETQ. The CDR3 is 16 residues long. With 0 bases removed from V and 3 bases from J, the gap between germline ends came to 16 bases. This chain's CDR3 is CASSLGLGQLLYEQYF. Written as DNA, the CDR3 is TGCGCCAGCAGCTTGGGGTTAGGGCAGCTTCTCTACGAGCAGTACTTC.

This clonotype showed up just once. The chain recombines TRBV12-5 with TRBJ2-1, with 9 bases identical to TRBD2. J gave up 7 bases and V 2 bases, and 6 bases lay outside the gene matches. The CDR3 loop spans 15 amino acids. The germline V gene encodes CDR1 LGHNT and CDR2 FRNRAP. CDR3 coding DNA: TGTGCTAGTGGTTTGCGGGCGGGGGGGCCTAATGAGCAGTTCTTC. It yields the protein CASGLRAGGPNEQFF.

This clonotype was recorded a few times. The V and J genes are TRBV4-2 and TRBJ2-3; D remains unclear. From germline, CDR1 is LGHNA and CDR2 YNFKEQ. The V end was cut by 0 bases, the J end by 0 bases, with 10 bases between. The CDR3 is 16 amino acids. This CDR3 reads CASSQETGFSTDTQYF. The CDR3 DNA follows: TGTGCCAGCAGCCAAGAGACCGGGTTTAGCACAGATACGCAGTATTTT.

This chain links TRBV28 with TRBJ2-7; D is possibly TRBD2 (6 bases). The CDR3 runs 15 residues. Germline V gene lookup returns CDR1 MDHEN and CDR2 SYDVKM. V was clipped by 6 bases and J by 2 bases, with 17 bases between them. The CDR3 coding sequence is TGTGCCAGCAGGCTCGGGACTTCGTTAACCTACGAGCAGTACTTC. Its translation: CASRLGTSLTYEQYF.

A few counts support this clonotype. The J gene is TRBJ2-3, the V gene TRBV5-1; TRBD1 agrees at 9 bases. This CDR3 spans 16 amino acids. Germline CDR1 is SGHRS and CDR2 is YFSETQ. Trimming removed 2 bases from V and 2 bases from J; junction bases left unmatched: 6. CDR3 nucleotides: TGCGCCAGCAGCTTCAAACAGGGGGCCCTCACAGATACGCAGTATTTT. Translation: CASSFKQGALTDTQYF.

This clonotype was counted between two and nine times. The genes are TRBV7-2 and TRBJ1-6; 7 bases are a match to TRBD1. The CDR3 has 13 residues. Losses at the gene ends were 3 bases for V and 9 bases for J; bases not matched to a gene: 2. Germline CDR1 is SGHTA and CDR2 is FQGNSA. DNA for the CDR3: TGTGCCAGCAGCTTCGGGACAGTTTCACCCCTCCACTTT. It encodes CASSFGTVSPLHF.

The chain carries TRBV7-9 and TRBJ1-4; TRBD1 might be the D (6 bases). The CDR3 is 14 residues long. Trimming pared 4 bases from V and 6 bases from J, leaving 12 bases between. Germline loops: CDR1 SEHNR, CDR2 FQNEAQ (reference sequence). The CDR3 DNA reads TGTGCCAGCAGCTGGACAGCGGACGATGAAAAACTGTTTTTT. Its translation: CASSWTADDEKLFF.

The chain joins TRBV28 to TRBJ2-3, with D perhaps matching TRBD1 (5 bases). CDR3 size: 14 residues. The V gene's germline CDR1 is MDHEN and CDR2 SYDVKM. Trimming pared 3 bases from V and 10 bases from J, leaving 17 bases between. The CDR3 bases are TGTGCCAGCAGTTTGGGCCGACAGCAAGGGGCGCAGTATTTT. This encodes CASSLGRQQGAQYF.

Remarks on this clonotype: This sequence may be a read error, since a much larger clone differs from it by one base. CDR3 amino acids: CSVSTGTSGKLYQETQYF. The CDR3 DNA sequence: TGCAGCGTGTCTACCGGGACTAGCGGGAAATTGTACCAAGAGACCCAGTACTTC. The gene calls are TRBV29-1 and TRBJ2-5; 13 nucleotides agree with TRBD2. The CDR3 is 18 residues long. The ends lost 6 bases at V and 0 bases at J; junction bases unmatched: 13. Germline CDR1 SQVTM, CDR2 ANQGSEA. The full variable domain, with the rest looked up from reference TRBV29-1 and TRBJ2-5, is SAVISQKPSRDICQRGTSLTIQCQVDSQVTMMFWYRQQPGQSLTLIATANQGSEATYESGFVIDKFPISRPNLTFSTLTVSNMSPEDSSIYLCSVSTGTSGKLYQETQYFGPGTRLLVL.

As concerns this clonotype: A much larger clone lies one base from this, so it may be a read error. The chain employs TRBV6-4 and TRBJ2-6, with a tentative D call TRBD2 (6 bases). This CDR3 spans 15 amino acids. Germline V gene lookup returns CDR1 MRHNA and CDR2 SNTAGT. Between the trimmed V and J ends, which lost 3 bases and 2 bases, there was a span of 8 bases. This CDR3 reads CASSEEGPGANVLTF. In nucleotides, the CDR3 is TGTGCCAGCAGTGAGGAGGGCCCTGGGGCCAACGTCCTGACTTTC.

Here the CDR3 DNA reads TGTGCCAGCAGTTTGGGAGGCAGCGTTAAGCCCCAGCATTTT. Protein sequence: CASSLGGSVKPQHF. The gene calls are TRBV27 and TRBJ1-5; D remains ambiguous. Trimming stripped 3 bases from V and 8 bases from J, with 14 bases between. The V gene's germline CDR1 is MNHEY and CDR2 SMNVEV (reference sequence). CDR3 length: 14 amino acids.

This chain links TRBV28 with TRBJ1-2; tentatively, D is TRBD1 (6 bases). Germline assignment: CDR1 MDHEN and CDR2 SYDVKM. Between the trimmed V and J ends, which lost 4 bases and 8 bases, there was a span of 17 bases. This CDR3 contains 14 residues. As DNA, the CDR3 is TGTGCCAGCAGTTCCCACAGGGCTTGGGGGGGCTACACCTTC. Translation gives CASSSHRAWGGYTF.

In its sample, this clonotype was seen a few times. This chain joins TRBV6-5 and TRBJ2-4, with TRBD1 matching over 9 bases. The CDR3 spans 14 residues. CDR1 MNHEY and CDR2 SVGAGI come from the germline V gene. The ends lost 6 bases at V and 6 bases at J; junction bases unmatched: 6. In DNA form, the CDR3 reads TGTGCCAGCAGCCTGACAGGGGGTGGAAACATTCAGTACTTC. It yields the protein CASSLTGGGNIQYF.